What follows are 22 T cell receptor beta chains derived from one specimen sequenced in a study of blood T cell repertoires in COVID-19. TCRdb's table, derived via immunoSEQ multiplex PCR, lists solely in-frame clones and lacks some. Among around 380,000 clones, roughly 86% were seen once, and the ten largest hold 1% to 1.5%. Sequencing was performed on PBMCs or T cells enriched from blood (not recorded which). These receptors all stem from a young man who had recovered from COVID-19.

This chain uses TRBV3-1 (or the pseudogene TRBV3-2) with TRBJ2-1, with D tentatively TRBD1 (6 bases). CDR1 LGHDT and CDR2 YNNKEL come from the germline V gene (reference sequence). Between the trimmed V and J ends, which lost 1 base and 7 bases, there was a span of 20 bases. CDR3 length equals 17 residues. CDR3 residues: CASSQGGTLSTGNEQFF. In DNA form, the CDR3 reads TGTGCCAGCAGCCAAGGAGGGACACTTTCAACGGGGAATGAGCAGTTCTTC.

A few counts support this clone. The chain uses TRBV10-3 and TRBJ2-5; 8 positions match TRBD2. Germline-derived CDR1 and CDR2 are ENHRY and SYGVKD. The CDR3 consists of 15 residues. V lost 3 bases to trimming and J lost 5 bases; unmatched junction nucleotides: 8. The CDR3 region has the DNA TGTGCCATCAGTGATCCGGGACTAGGAGGGGAGACCCAGTACTTC. Amino acid sequence: CAISDPGLGGETQYF.

The V call is TRBV7-2, the J call TRBJ1-1; 9 nucleotides align to TRBD1. Germline loops: CDR1 SGHTA, CDR2 FQGNSA. V shed 2 bases, J shed 0 bases, and the junction held 4 bases outside the gene matches. This CDR3 has 16 residues. The CDR3 here is CASSLTGGAMNTEAFF. In nucleotides, the CDR3 is TGTGCCAGCAGCTTAACAGGGGGCGCTATGAACACTGAAGCTTTCTTT.

V gene TRBV5-1 combines with J gene TRBJ1-1, with D uncertain. CDR1 is SGHRS and CDR2 is YFSETQ in the germline V gene. The CDR3 is 14 residues long. Trimming cost V 3 bases and J 1 base, with 10 bases left between them. As DNA, the CDR3 is TGCGCCAGCAGCTCTCTAGACGGGAACACTGAAGCTTTCTTT. It encodes CASSSLDGNTEAFF.

This sequence joins TRBV5-6 and TRBJ1-3, with D possibly TRBD1 on 5 matching bases. This CDR3 is built from 14 residues. Trimming shortened V by 4 bases and J by 4 bases, and 12 bases separated the two germline ends. Germline CDR1 SGHDT, CDR2 YYEEEE. The CDR3 loop reads CASSAGRLGNTIYF. DNA for the CDR3: TGTGCCAGCAGCGCGGGACGACTAGGAAACACCATATATTTT.

CDR3 in DNA: TGTGCCAGCAGTTTAGACCGGAGGTCTGGAAACACCATATATTTT. Translation gives CASSLDRRSGNTIYF. The V call is TRBV27, the J call TRBJ1-3; no reliable D call. The CDR3 loop spans 15 amino acids. V was trimmed by 2 bases and J by 1 base, leaving 9 bases between them. Germline V gene sequence: CDR1 MNHEY, CDR2 SMNVEV (reference sequence).

This sequence joins TRBV27 and TRBJ1-1; D unresolved. V was pared by 3 bases and J by 1 base, with 15 bases between. Germline V gives CDR1 MNHEY, CDR2 SMNVEV (reference sequence). The CDR3 contains 16 residues. DNA of the CDR3: TGTGCCAGCAGTTTGGGCACCGAACCATCGAACACTGAAGCTTTCTTT. Protein sequence: CASSLGTEPSNTEAFF.

V and J are TRBV20-1 and TRBJ2-5; the D is unclear. Trimming removed 5 bases from V and 5 bases from J, with 9 bases in between. Germline V CDR1 and CDR2: DFQATT, SNEGSKA (reference sequence). The CDR3 totals 11 residues. The CDR3: CSAPEWETQYF. DNA of the CDR3: TGCAGTGCTCCGGAGTGGGAGACCCAGTACTTC.

As DNA, the CDR3 is TGTGCCAGCAGCTTAGGGGGACTAGCGCTTTTGAGAAGCACAGATACGCAGTATTTT. This codes for CASSLGGLALLRSTDTQYF. This sequence joins TRBV7-9 and TRBJ2-3, with 10 bases lining up with TRBD2. V was clipped by 1 base and J by 0 bases; unmatched bases: 10. There are 19 residues in the CDR3. Germline assignment: CDR1 SEHNR and CDR2 FQNEAQ (reference sequence). The whole variable domain, filled in from reference TRBV7-9 and TRBJ2-3, reads DTGVSQNPRHKITKRGQNVTFRCDPISEHNRLYWYRQTLGQGPEFLTYFQNEAQLEKSRLLSDRFSAERPKGSFSTLEIQRTEQGDSAMYLCASSLGGLALLRSTDTQYFGPGTRLTVL.

This clone has only one observation. Here the CDR3 reads CASSLGGGALNEKLFF. CDR3 in DNA: TGTGCCAGCAGCTTGGGCGGGGGGGCTCTTAATGAAAAACTGTTTTTT. V is TRBV5-6 and J is TRBJ1-4, with a tentative D call TRBD1 (6 bases). Germline CDR1 is SGHDT and CDR2 is YYEEEE. CDR3 length: 16 residues. V was cut by 0 bases and J by 4 bases, with 13 bases left in between.

CDR3 residues: CASSPPSQPGTEAFF. The CDR3, as DNA: TGTGCCAGCTCACCACCGTCCCAGCCGGGGACTGAAGCTTTCTTT. The gene calls are TRBV18 and TRBJ1-1; D is unresolved. V lost 0 bases to trimming and J lost 5 bases, with 13 bases between them. Looked up from germline, CDR1 is KGHSH and CDR2 is LQKENI. There are 15 residues in the CDR3.

J is TRBJ1-1 and V is TRBV6-5; D is possibly TRBD1 (5 bases). CDR1 and CDR2 (germline): MNHEY, SVGAGI. Trimming stripped 6 bases from V and 8 bases from J, with 16 bases between. This CDR3 comprises 13 residues. This chain's CDR3 is CASSPVYRIEAFF. CDR3 coding DNA: TGTGCCAGCAGCCCCGTGTACAGGATCGAAGCTTTCTTT.

CDR3 DNA: TGTGCCAGCAGCGTGGCGGGGATGAACACTGAAGCTTTCTTT. Translation gives CASSVAGMNTEAFF. V is TRBV9 and J is TRBJ1-1; D ambiguous. CDR3 size: 14 residues. Germline V gene lookup returns CDR1 SGDLS and CDR2 YYNGEE. V was cut by 2 bases and J by 0 bases, with 8 bases left in between.

This chain joins TRBV6-5 and TRBJ2-5; 10 nucleotides agree with TRBD2. CDR1 and CDR2 (germline): MNHEY, SVGAGI. V was pared by 6 bases and J by 5 bases, with 6 bases of the junction left unmatched. This CDR3 spans 14 amino acids. The CDR3 spells CASRNSGGTETQYF. In DNA, the CDR3 is TGTGCCAGCAGGAATAGCGGGGGGACGGAGACCCAGTACTTC.

The chain employs TRBV21-1 and TRBJ2-7; the table's D call, TRBD2, has no DNA check behind it. TRBV21-1 is designated a pseudogene. This CDR3 spans 10 amino acids. Here the CDR3 reads CASSRYEQYF. The CDR3 DNA is TGTGCCAGCAGCCGCTACGAGCAGTACTTC.

The rearrangement joins TRBV11-1 to TRBJ2-2, with D perhaps TRBD1 (6 bases). V lost 5 bases, J lost 2 bases, and 12 bases lay in between. The CDR3 sequence is 15 residues long. From germline, CDR1 is SGHAT and CDR2 FQDESV (reference sequence). CDR3 in DNA: TGTGCCAGCAGCGGCTCGGGGACAAACACCGGGGAGCTGTTTTTT. It codes for CASSGSGTNTGELFF.

Concerning this clone itself: Additional DNA sequences in this sample encode the identical CDR3. V is TRBV3-1 (or the pseudogene TRBV3-2) and J is TRBJ2-1, with D possibly matching TRBD1 (5 bases). Trimming pared 4 bases from V and 6 bases from J, leaving 7 bases between. From germline, CDR1 is LGHDT and CDR2 YNNKEL (reference sequence). The CDR3 runs 12 residues. DNA for the CDR3: TGTGCCAGCAGCCCGCAGGGCAATGAGCAGTTCTTC. Its translation: CASSPQGNEQFF.

The chain employs TRBV6-5 and TRBJ2-5; D is unresolved. The CDR3 has 14 residues. Trimming left V 0 bases short and J 6 bases short, with 11 bases between. Germline values: CDR1 MNHEY, CDR2 SVGAGI. Written as DNA, the CDR3 is TGTGCCAGCAGTTACTCGTCTACTATACAGACCCAGTACTTC. Its protein product is CASSYSSTIQTQYF.

The chain couples TRBV7-2 to TRBJ2-6; D ambiguous. V was trimmed by 5 bases and J by 2 bases, leaving 7 bases between them. This CDR3 has 14 amino acids. The V gene's germline CDR1 is SGHTA and CDR2 FQGNSA. CDR3 protein: CASSINTGANVLTF. CDR3 nucleotides: TGTGCCAGCAGCATAAATACTGGGGCCAACGTCCTGACTTTC.

The rearrangement links TRBV11-2 to TRBJ1-1; no definite D call. Germline CDR1 and CDR2: SGHAT and FQNNGV. The V and J ends lost 0 bases and 5 bases respectively, with 13 bases between them. The CDR3 runs 15 residues. The DNA for the CDR3 is TGTGCCAGCAGCTTAGATAAGAGGAGTGGGACTGAAGCTTTCTTT. Its translation: CASSLDKRSGTEAFF.

CDR3 residues: CASSARGQGDLRNTEAFF. The CDR3 DNA reads as TGTGCCAGCAGCGCTAGGGGGCAGGGAGACTTGAGGAACACTGAAGCTTTCTTT. The chain recombines TRBV7-9 with TRBJ1-1, with 7 bases that match TRBD1. CDR3 length: 18 residues. Germline V gene sequence: CDR1 SEHNR, CDR2 FQNEAQ (reference sequence). Losses at the gene ends were 5 bases for V and 1 base for J; bases not matched to a gene: 16. Full variable domain (remainder filled in from reference TRBV7-9 and TRBJ1-1): DTGVSQNPRHKITKRGQNVTFRCDPISEHNRLYWYRQTLGQGPEFLTYFQNEAQLEKSRLLSDRFSAERPKGSFSTLEIQRTEQGDSAMYLCASSARGQGDLRNTEAFFGQGTRLTVV.

This chain links TRBV5-1 with TRBJ1-1; a possible D gene is TRBD1 (6 bases). The CDR3 totals 14 residues. Germline CDR1 SGHRS, CDR2 YFSETQ. The V end lost 2 bases, the J end lost 1 base, and 9 bases lay between the germline ends. The CDR3 reads CASSFGQSNTEAFF. For the CDR3, the DNA is TGCGCCAGCAGCTTCGGACAGTCGAACACTGAAGCTTTCTTT.